This TCR beta chain stems from a study of T-cell reconstitution after alpha-beta-depleted transplantation in children. The study's findings and limits: After transplant, high TCRbeta diversity at day 60 in some patients arose from surviving recipient T cells and thymic progenitors. As was reported, about two months after transplant, alpha-beta T cells came from several hundred expanded graft clones. T-cell counts and diversity at one year following transplant were attributed mainly to newly produced T cells.

The CDR3 runs 13 residues. With 4 bases removed from V and 2 bases from J, the gap between germline ends came to 9 bases. Germline CDR1 reads SQVTM; CDR2 reads ANQGSEA. This clonotype was recorded a few times. The antigen is unknown. Preparation of the TCRbeta library involved a method that used unique molecular identifiers. Each CDR3 protein gets one entry after TCRdb re-called the PCR reads with MiXCR. The data hold about 980,000 distinct CDR3 sequences, with about 30% observed a single time. The source is a boy younger than two who had a stem cell transplant for SCID, so the T cells may come from the graft donor. This sample comprised PBMCs, mostly from graft donor cells, obtained 360 days after TCRalphabeta/CD19-depleted stem cell transplant. This chain joins TRBV29-1 and TRBJ1-3, with D unresolved. Here the CDR3 reads CSVGERAGNTIYF. The CDR3 coding sequence is TGCAGCGTTGGCGAGAGAGCTGGAAACACCATATATTTT.